What follows are 14 T cell receptor beta chains derived from one specimen sequenced in a study of glioma-infiltrating T cells after dendritic cell vaccination. Profiled with immunoSEQ multiplex PCR; TCRdb holds only in-frame clones, not every one. The top ten clones hold less than 3% of a sample with tens of thousands of clones, over 65% of them seen once. The sequencing here drew on blood, taken before dendritic cell vaccination. Receptors originate from a human donor with glioblastoma.

This clone has just a few counts. This chain uses TRBV21-1 with TRBJ2-7; TRBD2, the table's D call, was not compared with the DNA. TRBV21-1 is annotated as a pseudogene. This CDR3 spans 18 amino acids. The CDR3 nucleotides read TGTGCCAGCAGCAAGGGTAAGGTCGAGGCTAACGGGTCGAGCGAGCAGTACTTC. Translating it yields CASSKGKVEANGSSEQYF.

The chain uses TRBV6-4 and TRBJ1-1; tentatively, D is TRBD1 (5 bases). The V end lost 4 bases, the J end lost 1 base, and 7 bases lay between the germline ends. The CDR3 has 13 residues. Germline V gives CDR1 MRHNA, CDR2 SNTAGT. The CDR3 nucleotides are TGTGCCAGCAGTGGGGGGGAGAACACTGAAGCTTTCTTT. Protein product: CASSGGENTEAFF.

This chain connects TRBV7-9 to TRBJ2-7; D remains unclear. In germline, CDR1 is SEHNR, CDR2 FQNEAQ (reference sequence). The CDR3 length is 11 residues. V was shortened by 5 bases and J by 2 bases, with 4 bases between the two germline ends. CDR3 sequence reads: CASSLTYEQYF. DNA for the CDR3: TGTGCCAGCAGCCTTACCTACGAGCAGTACTTC.

This chain uses TRBV7-7 with TRBJ2-3; 9 nucleotides match TRBD2. This CDR3 is 15 amino acids long. In germline, CDR1 is SSHAT, CDR2 FNYEAQ (reference sequence). J was trimmed by 2 bases and V by 1 base; bases with no gene match: 1. CDR3 bases: TGTGCCAGCAGCTTAGGACTAGCGGACACAGATACGCAGTATTTT. It is translated as CASSLGLADTDTQYF.

The V gene is TRBV27, the J gene TRBJ1-2; 7 nucleotides align to TRBD1. The CDR3 contains 14 residues. V shed 8 bases, J shed 6 bases, and the junction held 12 bases outside the gene matches. Germline CDR1 and CDR2: MNHEY and SMNVEV (reference sequence). The CDR3 loop is CASGRQGSYNGYTF. For the CDR3, the DNA is TGTGCCAGCGGGCGACAGGGATCCTATAATGGCTACACCTTC.

This chain links TRBV19 with TRBJ2-1; 7 nucleotides line up with TRBD2. The germline V gene has CDR1 LNHDA and CDR2 SQIVND (reference sequence). The CDR3 runs 14 residues. After removal of 4 bases from V and 6 bases from J, the junction contained 6 bases not matched to a gene. For the CDR3, the DNA is TGTGCCAGTAGTACTAGCGGCGTGTCCAATGAGCAGTTCTTC. Encoded protein: CASSTSGVSNEQFF.

This rearrangement joins TRBV6-5 to TRBJ2-1; tentatively, D is TRBD2 (5 bases). CDR1 and CDR2 (germline): MNHEY, SVGAGI. The CDR3 consists of 13 residues. Trimming removed 5 bases from V and 6 bases from J, with 11 bases in between. Written as DNA, the CDR3 is TGTGCCAGCAGTCTCCCCCGGGGCAATGAGCAGTTCTTC. Protein: CASSLPRGNEQFF.

The chain is built from TRBV19 and TRBJ2-1, with D possibly being TRBD1 (6 bases). The CDR3 covers 15 residues. Trimming stripped 3 bases from V and 4 bases from J, with 13 bases between. The germline V gene encodes CDR1 LNHDA and CDR2 SQIVND (reference sequence). CDR3 loop: CASSISGTLYNEQFF. DNA for the CDR3: TGTGCCAGTAGTATCTCCGGGACACTATACAATGAGCAGTTCTTC.

This chain connects TRBV10-2 to TRBJ1-1; D not resolved. CDR3 length: 13 residues. The germline CDR1 and CDR2 sequences are WSHSY and SAAADI. Trimming removed 4 bases from V and 3 bases from J, with 9 bases in between. This CDR3 reads CASSAPTYTEAFF. The CDR3 region has the DNA TGCGCCAGCAGTGCCCCGACTTACACTGAAGCTTTCTTT.

This clone was found a few times. This chain uses TRBV6-1 with TRBJ1-5; D is perhaps TRBD1 (5 bases). CDR3 length: 15 amino acids. Germline loops: CDR1 MNHNS, CDR2 SASEGT. V lost 4 bases to trimming and J lost 5 bases, with 15 bases between them. The CDR3 DNA follows: TGTGCCAGCAGTGCCGGGACTGGGCGCGATCAGCCCCAGCATTTT. Its translation: CASSAGTGRDQPQHF.

The CDR3 region is CASSWGLTYEQYF. The CDR3 DNA follows: TGTGCCAGCAGCTGGGGGCTGACCTACGAGCAGTACTTC. The chain recombines TRBV5-4 with TRBJ2-7; D might be TRBD1 (6 bases). V was cut by 3 bases and J by 2 bases, with 9 bases left in between. Germline V gene data show CDR1 as SGHNT and CDR2 as YYREEE (reference sequence). The CDR3 spans 13 residues.

The chain has TRBV7-2 and TRBJ1-3; 7 bases line up with TRBD1. The germline V gene encodes CDR1 SGHTA and CDR2 FQGNSA. The CDR3 length is 16 residues. Unmatched junction bases numbered 8, after V lost 6 bases and J lost 0 bases. CDR3 DNA sequence: TGTGCCAGCAGTTTACTCCAGGGGGGCTCTGGAAACACCATATATTTT. It encodes CASSLLQGGSGNTIYF.

The chain carries TRBV5-1 and TRBJ2-1, with 9 bases that match TRBD1. The CDR3 runs to 15 residues. Per the germline V gene, CDR1 is SGHRS and CDR2 is YFSETQ. Trimming took 2 bases from V and 7 from J; bases not matched to a gene: 7. In nucleotides, the CDR3 is TGCGCCAGCAGCTTAGGGACAGGGAATTTAAATGAGCAGTTCTTC. Amino acid sequence: CASSLGTGNLNEQFF. Using reference TRBV5-1 and TRBJ2-1 for the parts outside the CDR3, the full variable domain is KAGVTQTPRYLIKTRGQQVTLSCSPISGHRSVSWYQQTPGQGLQFLFEYFSETQRNKGNFPGRFSGRQFSNSRSEMNVSTLELGDSALYLCASSLGTGNLNEQFFGPGTRLTVL.

This rearrangement joins TRBV5-1 to TRBJ1-2; D uncertain. V was cut by 2 bases and J by 4 bases, with 18 bases left in between. The germline gives CDR1 SGHRS, CDR2 YFSETQ. The CDR3 is made up of 16 amino acids. CDR3 DNA sequence: TGCGCCAGCAGCTTCGAAGCGGGCCTCCGGAGCTATGGCTACACCTTC. Amino acids: CASSFEAGLRSYGYTF. Full variable domain (remainder filled in from reference TRBV5-1 and TRBJ1-2): KAGVTQTPRYLIKTRGQQVTLSCSPISGHRSVSWYQQTPGQGLQFLFEYFSETQRNKGNFPGRFSGRQFSNSRSEMNVSTLELGDSALYLCASSFEAGLRSYGYTFGSGTRLTVV.